The 12 T cell receptor beta chains in this list originate from one sample, sequenced in a study of cytomegalovirus exposure and HLA in healthy donors. PCR involved 60 Vbeta and 13 Jbeta primers. Sequencing used immunoSEQ multiplex PCR; TCRdb keeps in-frame clones, though not all of them. The sample has around 98,000 clones; 60% to 80% are singletons. The sequenced sample consisted of PBMCs. The receptors shown here come from a female donor in good health and CMV-seronegative.

This chain links TRBV18 with TRBJ2-5, with 8 bases identical to TRBD1. Germline V gene lookup returns CDR1 KGHSH and CDR2 LQKENI. The CDR3 consists of 15 residues. J lost 2 bases, V lost 3 bases, and 5 bases had no gene match. CDR3 nucleotide sequence: TGTGCCAGCTCACCCGGGACAGGCCGACAAGAGACCCAGTACTTC. Translating gives CASSPGTGRQETQYF.

V and J are TRBV7-9 and TRBJ1-2; no definite D call. The CDR3 is 15 amino acids. Trimming stripped 3 bases from V and 7 bases from J, with 18 bases between. The germline V gene has CDR1 SEHNR and CDR2 FQNEAQ (reference sequence). The chain's CDR3 is CASSLSMSESSGYTF. The CDR3 nucleotides are TGTGCCAGCAGCTTGTCAATGAGTGAGTCCTCTGGCTACACCTTC.

The V call is TRBV1, the J call TRBJ1-1; the D segment call TRBD1 is taken from the table without a DNA check. TRBV1 is annotated as a pseudogene. The CDR3 extends over 14 amino acids. In DNA, the CDR3 is TGCACCAGCAGCCCACAGGGGTCGAACACTGAAGCTTTCTTT. It yields the protein CTSSPQGSNTEAFF.

The chain joins TRBV19 to TRBJ1-2; no clear D. The germline gives CDR1 LNHDA, CDR2 SQIVND (reference sequence). Trimming shortened V by 7 bases and J by 8 bases, and 17 bases separated the two germline ends. The CDR3 consists of 13 residues. As DNA, the CDR3 is TGTGCCAGTAACCCCGGGCTAACGGGAGGCTACACCTTC. The encoded protein is CASNPGLTGGYTF.

The rearrangement joins TRBV19 to TRBJ2-1; D perhaps matches TRBD1 (5 bases). The ends were cut back, 3 bases at V and 0 bases at J, with 12 bases in the middle. Germline-derived CDR1 and CDR2 are LNHDA and SQIVND (reference sequence). The CDR3 consists of 16 residues. The CDR3 reads CASSMGRTHSYNEQFF. The DNA for the CDR3 is TGTGCCAGTAGTATGGGTAGGACACACTCCTACAATGAGCAGTTCTTC.

The chain uses TRBV27 and TRBJ2-1; D is undetermined. The germline CDR1 and CDR2 sequences are MNHEY and SMNVEV (reference sequence). The CDR3 runs 14 residues. The V and J ends lost 5 bases and 7 bases respectively, with 15 bases between them. As DNA, the CDR3 is TGTGCCAGCAGTGTCCGGTCGTCGGTGAATGAGCAGTTCTTC. It translates to CASSVRSSVNEQFF.

V usage is TRBV2 and J usage is TRBJ2-6, with TRBD2 matching over 7 bases. Germline-derived CDR1 and CDR2 are SNHLY and FYNNEI. The CDR3 runs 13 residues. CDR3 sequence reads: CAGGGSGANVLTF. DNA of the CDR3: TGTGCGGGGGGGGGCTCTGGGGCCAACGTCCTGACTTTC. The variable domain in full, completed from reference TRBV2 and TRBJ2-6, reads EPEVTQTPSHQVTQMGQEVILRCVPISNHLYFYWYRQILGQKVEFLVSFYNNEISEKSEIFDDQFSVERPDGSNFTLKIRSTKLEDSAMYFCAGGGSGANVLTFGAGSRLTVL.

V is TRBV2 and J is TRBJ2-7, with D perhaps matching TRBD1 (5 bases). CDR1 is SNHLY, CDR2 FYNNEI, per germline. The V end was cut by 7 bases, the J end by 1 base, with 11 bases between. The CDR3 runs 13 residues. The CDR3 sequence: CASIRQTSYEQYF. The CDR3 DNA follows: TGTGCCAGCATTAGACAGACTTCCTACGAGCAGTACTTC. Full variable domain (missing parts from reference TRBV2 and TRBJ2-7): EPEVTQTPSHQVTQMGQEVILRCVPISNHLYFYWYRQILGQKVEFLVSFYNNEISEKSEIFDDQFSVERPDGSNFTLKIRSTKLEDSAMYFCASIRQTSYEQYFGPGTRLTVT.

This clone was detected once. The chain joins TRBV6-5 to TRBJ1-1, with 7 bases aligning to TRBD1. V gave up 0 bases and J gave up 4 bases; unmatched junction bases: 5. The V gene's germline CDR1 is MNHEY and CDR2 SVGAGI. This CDR3 spans 15 amino acids. The CDR3, as DNA: TGTGCCAGCAGTTACTCGAGGGGGACAGCCACTGAAGCTTTCTTT. Translated, it gives CASSYSRGTATEAFF.

The rearrangement uses TRBV4-3 and TRBJ2-2, with TRBD1 identical over 10 bases. Germline CDR1 LGHNA, CDR2 YSLEER. Unmatched junction bases numbered 0, after V lost 3 bases and J lost 5 bases. The CDR3 totals 14 residues. In DNA form, the CDR3 reads TGCGCCAGCAGCCAGGACAGGGGGACCGGGGAGCTGTTTTTT. It codes for CASSQDRGTGELFF.

CDR3 coding DNA: TGTGCCAGCAGCTTAATGGAAACAGGGGGGCTTTTAAATGAAAAACTGTTTTTT. Its translation: CASSLMETGGLLNEKLFF. The chain joins TRBV4-2 to TRBJ1-4; 8 bases are shared with TRBD1. The CDR3 spans 18 residues. The J segment lost 5 bases and the V segment lost 5 bases, leaving 16 bases of the junction unmatched. CDR1 and CDR2 from the germline V gene are LGHNA and YNFKEQ.

Written as DNA, the CDR3 is TGCGCCAGCAGCTTACAGGGTACCCACGAGCAGTACTTC. This translates into CASSLQGTHEQYF. The chain employs TRBV5-1 and TRBJ2-7; maybe TRBD1 (6 bases). The CDR3 is 13 amino acids. Trimming removed 2 bases at V and 5 bases at J, with 11 bases between. Germline V lookup: CDR1 SGHRS, CDR2 YFSETQ.